Listed below are T cell receptor beta chains from one sample, sequenced in a study of human T cells and chemical hapten exposure. In TCRdb, the RACE reads were re-called with MiXCR into one record per CDR3 protein. The sample carries about 120,000 distinct CDR3 sequences, about 13% recorded once. The material was whole blood, obtained in connection with sensitization to the hapten diphenylcyclopropenone (DPC). The receptor set was obtained from a man younger than 35 with alopecia areata. Some clones in this sample may be carry-over from other donors' samples. Each CDR3 is given with its conserved first and last residue. The D gene is left open where the match is weak. Size is omitted from some rows. Given values are once, few, many or a class for expanded clones.

TRBD1	TRBV12-3/TRBV12-4	17	TRBJ2-3	NA	TGTGCCAGCAGTTTACAAACCGGGACAGGGTTCACAGATACGCAGTATTTT	CASSLQTGTGFTDTQYF
TRBD2	TRBV3-1	15	TRBJ2-3	NA	TGTGCCAGCAGCCTTACCGGGACTAGCGGAGATACGCAGTATTTT	CASSLTGTSGDTQYF
NA	TRBV10-1	17	TRBJ2-1	NA	TGCGCCAGCCTTTCCCGGGACTTCAAGAGCTCCTACAATGAGCAGTTCTTC	CASLSRDFKSSYNEQFF
NA	TRBV6-2/TRBV6-3	17	TRBJ1-2	many	TGTGCCAGCAGTCCCCTAGCCCTGGACCGCAGATTCTATGGCTACACCTTC	CASSPLALDRRFYGYTF
TRBD2	TRBV29-1	16	TRBJ2-1	few	TGCAGCGTTGCCCCTCTAGCGGGGGTGGCAGGCAATGAGCAGTTCTTC	CSVAPLAGVAGNEQFF
NA	TRBV9	14	TRBJ2-7	NA	TGTGCCAGCAGCCCTAGCAGGGGAGGGGACGAGCAGTACTTC	CASSPSRGGDEQYF
NA	TRBV6-2/TRBV6-3	15	TRBJ2-3	NA	TGTGCCAGCAGTTCTCGCGTTCTGGTCAGGGGTACGCAGTATTTT	CASSSRVLVRGTQYF
NA	TRBV7-3	14	TRBJ2-1	few	TGTGCCAGCAGCCCTAACGCCGGGAAGGCTGAGCAGTTCTTC	CASSPNAGKAEQFF
TRBD1	TRBV7-2	12	TRBJ1-4	NA	TGTGCCAGCAGCTTGGCCGGACAGGTTTTGTTTTTT	CASSLAGQVLFF
TRBD1	TRBV29-1	12	TRBJ1-5	few	TGCAGCGTCGGACAGGCGAATCAGCCCCAGCATTTT	CSVGQANQPQHF
TRBD1	TRBV7-6	15	TRBJ1-1	NA	TGTGCCAGCAGCTTGACGGACAGGGGGTTCACTGAAGCTTTCTTT	CASSLTDRGFTEAFF
NA	TRBV29-1	12	TRBJ1-4	few	TGCAGCGCGGGCCGTCAAACAGAAAAACTGTTTTTT	CSAGRQTEKLFF
TRBD1	TRBV10-3	15	TRBJ1-5	few	TGTGCCGCCCATTCCGGACAGGGGAACGGGCAGCCCCAGCATTTT	CAAHSGQGNGQPQHF
NA	TRBV7-6	15	TRBJ2-3	NA	TGTGCCAGCAGCCAAATGTACACTAGCACAGATACGCAGTATTTT	CASSQMYTSTDTQYF
NA	TRBV2	17	TRBJ1-3	many	TGTGCCAGCGACGGGGGGATAGGGGCCGCCTCTGGAAACACCATATATTTT	CASDGGIGAASGNTIYF
NA	TRBV7-9	12	TRBJ1-1	NA	TGTGCCAGCAGCCCTACCCCGACTGAAGCTTTCTTT	CASSPTPTEAFF
TRBD1	TRBV2	14	TRBJ2-3	NA	TGTGCCAGCGTGCAGGCAGGGGGCCCAGATACGCAGTATTTT	CASVQAGGPDTQYF
TRBD1	TRBV3-1	13	TRBJ2-5	NA	TGTGCCAGCAGCCAAGTCGGGACAGGAGGGTTATACTTC	CASSQVGTGGLYF
TRBD1	TRBV14	20	TRBJ2-6	NA	TGTGCCAGCAGCCAATATACACCCGGGACAGGGTACTCTGGGGCCAACGTCCTGACTTTC	CASSQYTPGTGYSGANVLTF
NA	TRBV21-1	15	TRBJ1-1	few	TGTGCCAGCAGCAACCGGACAGGGTCGAACACTGAAGCTTTCTTT	CASSNRTGSNTEAFF
NA	TRBV27	11	TRBJ1-1	many	TGTGCCACCGTCTCTAGGACTGAAGCTTTCTTT	CATVSRTEAFF
NA	TRBV5-1	14	TRBJ2-5	NA	TGCGCCAGCAGCTTGAGCCCACTAGGAGAGACCCAGTACTTC	CASSLSPLGETQYF
NA	TRBV15	17	TRBJ1-5	few	TGTGCCACCAGCGGACTCCGAAGGGCGGGTAGCAATCAGCCCCAGCATTTT	CATSGLRRAGSNQPQHF
TRBD2	TRBV12-3/TRBV12-4	15	TRBJ2-2	few	TGTGCCAGCAGTCCTAGCGGGGGGGCCAACGGGGAGCTGTTTTTT	CASSPSGGANGELFF
TRBD1	TRBV7-9	17	TRBJ2-2	few	TGTGCCAGCAGCTCAAACCGGGACAGGGAATCCACCGGGGAGCTGTTTTTT	CASSSNRDRESTGELFF
NA	TRBV6-2/TRBV6-3	13	TRBJ1-4	few	TGTGCCAGCAGAGCAGGGTCTTCGTGGAAACTGTTTTTT	CASRAGSSWKLFF
NA	TRBV29-1	12	TRBJ2-5	few	TGCAGCGGGCGGGACAGCCAAGAGACCCAGTACTTC	CSGRDSQETQYF
NA	TRBV9	16	TRBJ2-5	many	TGTGCCAGCAGCCTGTCGGACAGGCGGGGAGAAGAGACCCAGTACTTC	CASSLSDRRGEETQYF
NA	TRBV7-6	13	TRBJ1-2	few	TGTGCCAGCAGCTTAGCACCACAATACGGCTACACCTTC	CASSLAPQYGYTF
NA	TRBV11-2	18	TRBJ2-7	many	TGTGCCAGCAGCTTAGAAGCAACAGGGTTCCTCCCCATCTACGAGCAGTACTTC	CASSLEATGFLPIYEQYF
NA	TRBV18	15	TRBJ1-6	few	TGTGCCAGCTCACCATTGGAAGGTCCTTGGTCACCCCTCCACTTT	CASSPLEGPWSPLHF